What follows are 27 T cell receptor beta chains derived from one specimen sequenced in a study of T-cell memory formation after mild COVID-19. TCRdb itself ran the 5' RACE reads through MiXCR, one entry per CDR3 protein. The sample has around 390,000 distinct CDR3 sequences, about a sixth seen once. What was sequenced was PBMCs or a T cell subset sorted from them (not recorded which). These receptor sequences come from a man younger than 30 who had mild COVID-19 (a few samples of this study predate the infection). Cell type and time point are not known.

This rearrangement joins TRBV7-9 to TRBJ2-3; the D call may be TRBD1 or TRBD2 (5 bases each). The CDR3 spans 15 residues. CDR1 SEHNR and CDR2 FQNEAQ come from the germline V gene (reference sequence). V lost 1 base to trimming and J lost 4 bases, with 12 bases between them. The CDR3 protein is CASSLEVGVPDTQYF. CDR3 DNA: TGTGCCAGCAGCTTAGAAGTGGGGGTCCCAGATACGCAGTATTTT.

The V call is TRBV12-3 or TRBV12-4, the J call TRBJ1-3, with no clear D. The CDR3 has 18 residues. Trimming stripped 2 bases from V and 0 bases from J, with 17 bases between. CDR3 sequence reads: CASSLMFYPPASGNTIYF. The CDR3 DNA sequence: TGTGCCAGCAGTTTAATGTTCTACCCACCAGCCTCTGGAAACACCATATATTTT.

The sample holds a few counts of this clonotype. The chain joins TRBV7-2 to TRBJ2-7; a possible D gene is TRBD2 (5 bases). This CDR3 region has 14 residues. CDR1 is SGHTA, CDR2 FQGNSA, per germline. Trimming left V 5 bases short and J 0 bases short, with 11 bases between. CDR3 nucleotides: TGTGCCAGCAGCCTGCGGCGGGCCTCCTACGAGCAGTACTTC. Translation: CASSLRRASYEQYF.

This clonotype was counted between two and nine times. This rearrangement joins TRBV6-1 to TRBJ2-2; D could derive from TRBD1 or TRBD2 (5 bases each). Looked up from germline, CDR1 is MNHNS and CDR2 is SASEGT. The CDR3 runs to 14 residues. The V gene lost 8 bases and the J gene lost 4 bases, with 14 bases spanning the gap. The CDR3 sequence: CASLGVWITGELFF. CDR3 DNA: TGTGCCAGCTTGGGGGTTTGGATCACCGGGGAGCTGTTTTTT.

This clonotype has more than one count but fewer than ten. The rearrangement links TRBV4-3 to TRBJ1-2; 7 bases are a match to TRBD1. The CDR3 consists of 14 residues. The J segment lost 4 bases and the V segment lost 3 bases, leaving 5 bases of the junction unmatched. Germline V gene data show CDR1 as LGHNA and CDR2 as YSLEER. This CDR3 is CASSQTRQGYGYTF. The CDR3, as DNA: TGCGCCAGCAGCCAGACAAGACAGGGCTATGGCTACACCTTC.

This clonotype was seen a few times. J is TRBJ2-1 and V is TRBV10-2; TRBD1 matches 7 bases. Germline trimming cut 7 bases from V and 7 bases from J; bases unmatched to any gene: 7. Germline CDR1 is WSHSY and CDR2 is SAAADI. This CDR3 is built from 13 residues. In nucleotides, the CDR3 is TGCGCCAGCAAAGGGGGCGCCTTGAATGAGCAGTTCTTC. This translates into CASKGGALNEQFF.

This clonotype was recorded a few times. This rearrangement joins TRBV7-2 to TRBJ1-1; D gene unclear. This CDR3 is built from 15 residues. V was clipped by 3 bases and J by 0 bases, with 11 bases between them. Germline CDR1 SGHTA, CDR2 FQGNSA. The CDR3 loop is CASSFRTTMNTEAFF. The CDR3 DNA follows: TGTGCCAGCAGCTTTAGAACAACGATGAACACTGAAGCTTTCTTT.

J is TRBJ2-1 and V is TRBV2, with TRBD1 as a possible D gene (6 bases). This CDR3 comprises 15 residues. V was clipped by 8 bases and J by 1 base, with 15 bases between them. In germline, CDR1 is SNHLY, CDR2 FYNNEI. The DNA of the CDR3 is TGTGCCAGCGGGGTGGGGGCCAGGTCCTACAATGAGCAGTTCTTC. Its translation: CASGVGARSYNEQFF.

The chain recombines TRBV6-5 with TRBJ1-1; TRBD1 is a possible D gene (6 bases). Germline lookup yields CDR1 MNHEY and CDR2 SVGAGI. Deletions cut 5 bases from V and 1 base from J, with 11 bases between. The CDR3 loop spans 14 amino acids. DNA of the CDR3: TGTGCCAGCAGTCATCAGACAGGGAACACTGAAGCTTTCTTT. Its protein is CASSHQTGNTEAFF.

Only a few counts were recorded for this clonotype. The chain links TRBV5-6 to TRBJ2-7, with D uncertain. The CDR3 is 13 amino acids. V was clipped by 0 bases and J by 3 bases, with 7 bases between them. Germline-derived CDR1 and CDR2 are SGHDT and YYEEEE. This chain's CDR3 is CASSLGLDYEQYV. The CDR3 nucleotides read TGTGCCAGCAGCTTGGGACTTGACTACGAGCAGTACGTC.

This clonotype showed up just a few times. This chain uses TRBV10-3 with TRBJ2-1, with TRBD2 matching over 12 bases. The CDR3 consists of 16 residues. With V trimmed by 3 bases and J by 9 bases, 9 bases remained unmatched. Per the germline V gene, CDR1 is ENHRY and CDR2 is SYGVKD. The CDR3 loop reads CAISDLGLAGLGEQFF. The CDR3 nucleotides are TGTGCCATCAGTGACCTCGGACTAGCGGGGCTTGGTGAGCAGTTCTTC.

The V call is TRBV5-1, the J call TRBJ2-6; 9 bases are a match to TRBD1. There are 17 residues in the CDR3. CDR1 is SGHRS, CDR2 YFSETQ, per germline. Trimming removed 4 bases from V and 1 base from J; junction bases left unmatched: 6. For the CDR3, the DNA is TGCGCCAGCAGCCTGCAGACAGGGGGATCTGGGGCCAACGTCCTGACTTTC. It translates to CASSLQTGGSGANVLTF.

The genes are TRBV7-8 and TRBJ1-1; D perhaps matches TRBD1 (5 bases). Germline V gene sequence: CDR1 SGHVS, CDR2 FQNEAQ. V lost 6 bases, J lost 4 bases, and 12 bases lay in between. This CDR3 has 13 residues. CDR3 sequence reads: CASSRRVSTEAFF. CDR3 sequence (DNA): TGTGCCAGCAGTCGCAGGGTTAGCACTGAAGCTTTCTTT. Filled out from reference TRBV7-8 and TRBJ1-1, the complete variable domain reads GAGVSQSPRYKVAKRGQDVALRCDPISGHVSLFWYQQALGQGPEFLTYFQNEAQLDKSGLPSDRFFAERPEGSVSTLKIQRTQQEDSAVYLCASSRRVSTEAFFGQGTRLTVV.

This clonotype has a handful of counts. CDR3: CATSRDWAHSSYEQYF. The CDR3 bases are TGTGCCACCAGCAGAGATTGGGCCCATAGCTCCTACGAGCAGTACTTC. The gene calls are TRBV15 and TRBJ2-7; D is undetermined. CDR1 is LNHNV, CDR2 YYDKDF, per germline (reference sequence). The ends were cut back, 0 bases at V and 0 bases at J, with 12 bases in the middle. This CDR3 comprises 16 residues.

J is TRBJ2-3 and V is TRBV7-7, with a weak D call TRBD2 (5 bases). CDR1 SSHAT and CDR2 FNYEAQ come from the germline V gene (reference sequence). The CDR3 extends over 15 amino acids. V gave up 5 bases and J gave up 1 base, with 13 bases separating them. CDR3 in amino acids: CASSEGLRRTDTQYF. Here the CDR3 DNA reads TGTGCCAGCAGCGAGGGTCTGAGGCGCACAGATACGCAGTATTTT.

This clonotype was seen a handful of times. J is TRBJ2-1 and V is TRBV7-9; TRBD2 agrees at 8 bases. There are 18 residues in the CDR3. V lost 0 bases and J lost 5; bases outside the gene matches: 12. Germline CDR1 and CDR2: SEHNR and FQNEAQ (reference sequence). This CDR3 is CASSLAEVAGYIHNEQFF. The CDR3 DNA sequence: TGTGCCAGCAGCTTAGCGGAAGTAGCGGGGTATATCCACAATGAGCAGTTCTTC. Drawing the rest from reference TRBV7-9 and TRBJ2-1, the complete variable domain is DTGVSQNPRHKITKRGQNVTFRCDPISEHNRLYWYRQTLGQGPEFLTYFQNEAQLEKSRLLSDRFSAERPKGSFSTLEIQRTEQGDSAMYLCASSLAEVAGYIHNEQFFGPGTRLTVL.

In this sample, this clonotype turned up a few times. V gene TRBV7-9 combines with J gene TRBJ2-1, with D possibly called TRBD1 or TRBD2 (5 bases each). The CDR3 covers 14 residues. Trimming stripped 6 bases from V and 4 bases from J, with 13 bases between. Germline CDR1 SEHNR, CDR2 FQNEAQ (reference sequence). CDR3 amino acids: CASRGRDGYNEQFF. Written as DNA, the CDR3 is TGTGCCAGCAGGGGCCGGGACGGGTACAATGAGCAGTTCTTC. Drawing the rest from reference TRBV7-9 and TRBJ2-1, the complete variable domain is DTGVSQNPRHKITKRGQNVTFRCDPISEHNRLYWYRQTLGQGPEFLTYFQNEAQLEKSRLLSDRFSAERPKGSFSTLEIQRTEQGDSAMYLCASRGRDGYNEQFFGPGTRLTVL.

This clonotype was detected only a few times. The chain carries TRBV6-5 and TRBJ1-5, with D possibly being TRBD1 (5 bases). Trimming pared 10 bases from V and 3 bases from J, leaving 13 bases between. The length of the CDR3 is 13 residues. Germline V gene data show CDR1 as MNHEY and CDR2 as SVGAGI. The DNA for the CDR3 is TGTGCCACCCGGGACGGAGACAATCAGCCCCAGCATTTT. Translation gives CATRDGDNQPQHF.

The chain is built from TRBV20-1 and TRBJ2-7, with 7 bases lining up with TRBD2. This CDR3 is 13 amino acids long. The germline V gene has CDR1 DFQATT and CDR2 SNEGSKA (reference sequence). Trimming at V came to 5 bases and at J to 2 bases, leaving 6 bases not matched to a gene. For the CDR3, the DNA is TGCAGTGCTGCCCAAGCGGGGACCTACGAGCAGTACGTC. Translating gives CSAAQAGTYEQYV.

The count of this clonotype is one. V is TRBV6-5 and J is TRBJ1-1, with D maybe TRBD1 (5 bases). V was shortened by 6 bases and J by 2 bases, with 16 bases between the two germline ends. Germline V gives CDR1 MNHEY, CDR2 SVGAGI. The CDR3 extends over 15 amino acids. CDR3 in amino acids: CASRGGGSGNTEAFF. The CDR3 nucleotides are TGTGCCAGCAGGGGGGGAGGGTCGGGAAACACTGAAGCTTTCTTT.

The CDR3 nucleotides are TGTGCCAGCAGCTTAAATGGGGCCTATAGCAATCAGCCCCAGCATTTT. Its translation is CASSLNGAYSNQPQHF. The V and J genes are TRBV7-2 and TRBJ1-5, with D perhaps TRBD1 (5 bases). The CDR3 extends over 16 amino acids. The germline gives CDR1 SGHTA, CDR2 FQGNSA. The V end was cut by 2 bases, the J end by 0 bases, with 11 bases between.

In its sample, this clonotype was seen a few times. The chain has TRBV5-1 and TRBJ2-5; D possibly uses TRBD1 or TRBD2 (5 bases each). Germline V gene lookup returns CDR1 SGHRS and CDR2 YFSETQ. This CDR3 has 14 amino acids. V shed 1 base and J shed 1 base, with 8 bases lying between them. CDR3 protein: CASSLWDAQETQYF. The CDR3 bases are TGCGCCAGCAGCTTGTGGGACGCCCAAGAGACCCAGTACTTC.

This clonotype has just one count. V is TRBV29-1 and J is TRBJ2-2; the match to TRBD1 covers 9 bases. Per germline, CDR1 SQVTM and CDR2 ANQGSEA. CDR3 length: 17 amino acids. V shed 4 bases, J shed 5 bases, and the junction held 14 bases outside the gene matches. CDR3 in amino acids: CSVGRKPGQGGTGELFF. Written as DNA, the CDR3 is TGCAGCGTTGGACGTAAGCCGGGACAGGGAGGGACCGGGGAGCTGTTTTTT.

The V call is TRBV3-1, the J call TRBJ2-2; D is undetermined. CDR1 is LGHDT, CDR2 YNNKEL, per germline (reference sequence). This CDR3 region has 13 residues. V was cut by 2 bases and J by 3 bases, with 4 bases left in between. The CDR3 reads CASSQSHTGELFF. CDR3 nucleotide sequence: TGTGCCAGCAGCCAAAGTCACACCGGGGAGCTGTTTTTT.

The chain employs TRBV7-2 and TRBJ1-1; D not certain. The CDR3 is 16 residues long. The germline V and J ends were trimmed by 5 bases and 0 bases, with 16 bases remaining between them. The germline V gene has CDR1 SGHTA and CDR2 FQGNSA. The CDR3 nucleotides read TGTGCCAGCAGCCCCCAAGTTGAGCTTGTGAACACTGAAGCTTTCTTT. Its protein is CASSPQVELVNTEAFF.

The sample holds one count of this clonotype. The V call is TRBV7-8, the J call TRBJ2-1; 8 bases map to TRBD2. Germline CDR1 and CDR2: SGHVS and FQNEAQ. V lost 3 bases, J lost 9 bases, and 10 bases stayed unmatched. There are 15 residues in the CDR3. CDR3 sequence (DNA): TGTGCCAGCAGCTTGCGGCGGGGGGCGCCGGGTGAGCAGTTCTTC. It specifies CASSLRRGAPGEQFF.

This clonotype was counted a few times. The chain joins TRBV3-1 to TRBJ2-7, with 7 bases lining up with TRBD1. Germline assignment: CDR1 LGHDT and CDR2 YNNKEL (reference sequence). V shed 3 bases, J shed 3 bases, and the junction held 5 bases outside the gene matches. CDR3 length equals 14 residues. The CDR3 here is CASSQGQRSYEQYV. CDR3 DNA: TGTGCCAGCAGCCAGGGACAGAGAAGCTACGAGCAGTACGTC.